The present entry profiles one T cell receptor (beta chain) with its context. Its target is unknown. The germline gives CDR1 GTSNPN, CDR2 SVGIG (reference sequence). The length of the CDR3 is 14 residues. V was pared by 8 bases and J by 5 bases, with 21 bases between. This record comes from a study of shared clonotypes between healthy human individuals. Study-wide findings and caveats: Relative to clonotypes present in all four donors, those not shared had lower generation probabilities. Despite large depth, sorted-subset datasets appeared incompletely sequenced.

Method: immunoSEQ multiplex PCR; TCRdb's copy keeps in-frame clones and lacks some. Of roughly 1 million clones listed, roughly 75% are singletons. This sequence originates from a man aged 18-30 years in good health. The specimen was memory CD4+ T cells sorted from blood. Sample subset: CD45RA-negative fraction. J is TRBJ1-2 and V is TRBV30; D is perhaps TRBD1 (5 bases). The CDR3 DNA is TGTGCCCGGGCCCCATCAGGGTATAGGTATGGCTACACCTTC. Protein product: CARAPSGYRYGYTF.